Following are 16 T cell receptor beta chains from one sample sequenced in a study of shared clonotypes between healthy human individuals. Cells designated naive CD8 were CD45RO-negative and were positively selected for CCR7, with terminally differentiated effector memory CD45RA+ cells excluded. Clones were read by immunoSEQ multiplex PCR, and TCRdb kept only the in-frame ones, dropping some. This sample has about 2 million clones; approximately 94% occur once, and the top ten carry around 1.1%. Sequenced input: naive CD8+ T cells sorted from blood. These TCRs come from a man aged 18 to 35 in good health.

The gene calls are TRBV27 and TRBJ1-1; a possible D gene is TRBD1 (6 bases). V shed 5 bases and J shed 5 bases, with 12 bases lying between them. Germline CDR1 is MNHEY and CDR2 is SMNVEV (reference sequence). This CDR3 has 13 residues. The chain's CDR3 is CASSLTTGTEAFF. CDR3 DNA sequence: TGTGCCAGCAGTCTAACGACAGGAACTGAAGCTTTCTTT.

A few counts support this clone. This CDR3 reads CASSLAGFSYGYTF. CDR3 nucleotide sequence: TGTGCCAGCAGCTTAGCGGGCTTTAGTTATGGCTACACCTTC. The chain couples TRBV7-9 to TRBJ1-2; D gene uncertain. This CDR3 comprises 14 residues. Looked up from germline, CDR1 is SEHNR and CDR2 is FQNEAQ (reference sequence). The germline V and J ends were trimmed by 0 bases and 5 bases, with 10 bases remaining between them.

In its sample, this clone was seen a few times. V is TRBV29-1 and J is TRBJ1-1; TRBD1 might be the D (5 bases). Germline CDR1 is SQVTM and CDR2 is ANQGSEA. This CDR3 region has 14 residues. V was pared by 7 bases and J by 1 base, with 16 bases between. The CDR3 DNA is TGCAGCGACTTCCGGGACGGGAAGAACACTGAAGCTTTCTTT. Translation gives CSDFRDGKNTEAFF.

CDR3 coding DNA: TGTGCCTGGAGTTGGACTAGCGGGAGCTACAATGAGCAGTTCTTC. Translated, it gives CAWSWTSGSYNEQFF. V gene TRBV30 combines with J gene TRBJ2-1; 13 bases are shared with TRBD2. The J segment lost 3 bases and the V segment lost 2 bases, leaving 1 base of the junction unmatched. Per the germline V gene, CDR1 is GTSNPN and CDR2 is SVGIG (reference sequence). The CDR3 has 15 residues.

The chain is built from TRBV10-3 and TRBJ2-1, with TRBD1 matching over 8 bases. V shed 5 bases and J 8 bases; nucleotides not matched to a gene: 8. The CDR3 runs 14 residues. Germline V gives CDR1 ENHRY, CDR2 SYGVKD. CDR3 nucleotides: TGTGCCATCAGTTCCGGGACAGGCAAGGATGAGCAGTTCTTC. Translated, it gives CAISSGTGKDEQFF.

The rearrangement joins TRBV30 to TRBJ2-1; either TRBD1 or TRBD2 may fit D (6 bases each). V was shortened by 5 bases and J by 0 bases, with 20 bases between the two germline ends. CDR1 is GTSNPN and CDR2 is SVGIG in the germline V gene (reference sequence). CDR3 length: 17 residues. The CDR3, as DNA: TGTGCCTGGTCCGATTACGGGGGCGGCAGCTCCTACAATGAGCAGTTCTTC. Encoded protein: CAWSDYGGGSSYNEQFF.

The V and J genes are TRBV6-1 and TRBJ1-6; a possible D gene is TRBD1 (5 bases). Germline CDR1 MNHNS, CDR2 SASEGT. The length of the CDR3 is 14 residues. V was cut by 7 bases and J by 14 bases, with 21 bases left in between. CDR3 sequence reads: CASTIRERVKALHF. For the CDR3, the DNA is TGTGCCAGCACCATCAGGGAGAGGGTAAAGGCCCTCCACTTT.

About this clone: Other nucleotide sequences from this sample produce the same CDR3. The chain carries TRBV10-1 and TRBJ2-7; tentative D call: TRBD2 (6 bases). Looked up from germline, CDR1 is WNHNN and CDR2 is SYGVQD (reference sequence). V was pared by 2 bases and J by 2 bases, with 7 bases between. This CDR3 spans 13 amino acids. The CDR3 sequence is CASSEAGTYEQYF. CDR3 bases: TGCGCCAGCAGTGAGGCGGGGACCTACGAGCAGTACTTC.

The V call is TRBV7-9, the J call TRBJ2-3; D is uncertain. Germline assignment: CDR1 SEHNR and CDR2 FQNEAQ (reference sequence). Between the trimmed V and J ends, which lost 4 bases and 5 bases, there was a span of 10 bases. This CDR3 has 13 amino acids. This chain's CDR3 is CASSSTTEDTQYF. CDR3 DNA: TGTGCCAGCAGCTCAACGACGGAAGATACGCAGTATTTT.

The chain is built from TRBV7-9 and TRBJ2-1, with 8 bases lining up with TRBD2. The CDR3 length is 15 residues. Trimming took 3 bases from V and 5 from J; bases not matched to a gene: 6. Germline CDR1 SEHNR, CDR2 FQNEAQ (reference sequence). In nucleotides, the CDR3 is TGTGCCAGCAGCTTTCCTAGCGGGCTTAACAATGAGCAGTTCTTC. Amino acids: CASSFPSGLNNEQFF.

V gene TRBV7-2 combines with J gene TRBJ2-7; no firm D call. CDR1 is SGHTA, CDR2 FQGNSA, per germline. CDR3 length: 12 residues. The V end lost 3 bases, the J end lost 4 bases, and 7 bases lay between the germline ends. The CDR3 sequence is CASSFGPYEQYF. In DNA form, the CDR3 reads TGTGCCAGCAGCTTCGGTCCGTACGAGCAGTACTTC.

This chain links TRBV27 with TRBJ2-7, with a possible D match to TRBD1 (5 bases). The V gene lost 5 bases and the J gene lost 3 bases, with 17 bases spanning the gap. Germline CDR1 is MNHEY and CDR2 is SMNVEV (reference sequence). The CDR3 spans 15 residues. For the CDR3, the DNA is TGTGCCAGCAGTCCGCGGACAAGACTTTACTACGAGCAGTACTTC. This codes for CASSPRTRLYYEQYF.

The rearrangement uses TRBV27 and TRBJ2-7; no reliable D call. The CDR3 contains 13 residues. Germline V gives CDR1 MNHEY, CDR2 SMNVEV (reference sequence). V was cut by 2 bases and J by 4 bases, with 9 bases left in between. Written as DNA, the CDR3 is TGTGCCAGCAGTTTAGTGGTCGGGTACGAGCAGTACTTC. Translating it yields CASSLVVGYEQYF.

As concerns this clone: A junction boundary mismatches the germline segment, possibly from a read error. The chain couples TRBV7-7 to TRBJ2-7, with D possibly TRBD2 on 5 matching bases. Germline CDR1 SSHAT, CDR2 FNYEAQ (reference sequence). This CDR3 comprises 13 residues. CDR3: CASSLAPPYEQYF. CDR3 DNA sequence: TGTGCTAGCAGCTTAGCGCCCCCCTACGAGCAGTACTTC.

Comments on this clone: The sample holds other DNA sequences that translate to the same CDR3. The rearrangement joins TRBV19 to TRBJ2-7, with D maybe TRBD1 (6 bases). Germline V gives CDR1 LNHDA, CDR2 SQIVND (reference sequence). Deletions cut 1 base from V and 1 base from J, with 8 bases between. The CDR3 is made up of 14 amino acids. This CDR3 is CASSIVTGSYEQYF. CDR3 nucleotides: TGTGCCAGTAGTATAGTAACAGGGTCCTACGAGCAGTACTTC.

V gene TRBV7-9 combines with J gene TRBJ2-1; the match to TRBD2 covers 7 bases. The CDR3 sequence is 15 residues long. Germline lookup yields CDR1 SEHNR and CDR2 FQNEAQ (reference sequence). Trimming took 5 bases from V and 4 from J; bases not matched to a gene: 8. CDR3 sequence: CASSPERGDYNEQFF. For the CDR3, the DNA is TGTGCCAGCAGCCCTGAGCGGGGAGATTACAATGAGCAGTTCTTC.